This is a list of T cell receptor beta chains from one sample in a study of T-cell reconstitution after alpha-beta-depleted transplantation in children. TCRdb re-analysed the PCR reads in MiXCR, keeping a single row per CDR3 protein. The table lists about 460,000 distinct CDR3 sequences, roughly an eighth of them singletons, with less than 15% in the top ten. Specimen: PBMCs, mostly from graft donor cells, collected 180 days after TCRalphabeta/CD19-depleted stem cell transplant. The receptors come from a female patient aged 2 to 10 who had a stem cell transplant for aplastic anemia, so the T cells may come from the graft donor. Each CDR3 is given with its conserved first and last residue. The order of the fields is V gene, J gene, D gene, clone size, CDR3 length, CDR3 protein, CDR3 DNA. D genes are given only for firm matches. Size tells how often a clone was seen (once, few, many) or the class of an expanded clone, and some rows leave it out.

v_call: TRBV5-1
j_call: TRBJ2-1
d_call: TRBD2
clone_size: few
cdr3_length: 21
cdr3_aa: CASSLVSSGRVDFGYYNEQFF
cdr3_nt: TGCGCCAGCAGCTTGGTTTCTAGCGGGAGGGTCGACTTCGGCTACTACAATGAGCAGTTCTTC

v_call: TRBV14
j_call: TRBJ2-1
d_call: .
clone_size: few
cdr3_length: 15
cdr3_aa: CASSQIAGSLSEQFF
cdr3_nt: TGTGCCAGCAGCCAAATCGCCGGGAGTCTTAGTGAGCAGTTCTTC

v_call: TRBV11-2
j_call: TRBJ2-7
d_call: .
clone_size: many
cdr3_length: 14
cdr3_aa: CASSPNLRDAKQYF
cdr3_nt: TGTGCCAGCAGCCCGAACCTCCGAGACGCCAAGCAGTACTTC

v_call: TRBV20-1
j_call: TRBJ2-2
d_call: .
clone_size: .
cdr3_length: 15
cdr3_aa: CSARSGQRNTGELFF
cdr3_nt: TGCAGTGCTAGATCCGGACAGAGAAACACCGGGGAGCTGTTTTTT

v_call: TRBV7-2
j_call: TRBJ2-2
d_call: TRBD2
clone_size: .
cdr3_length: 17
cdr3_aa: CASSATSGGAVTGELFF
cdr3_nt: TGTGCCAGCAGCGCCACTAGCGGGGGGGCGGTCACCGGGGAGCTGTTTTTT

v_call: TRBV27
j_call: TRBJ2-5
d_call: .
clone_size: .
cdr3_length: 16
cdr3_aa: CASSAGRGNDRETQYF
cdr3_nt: TGTGCCAGCAGTGCCGGTAGAGGGAATGATAGGGAGACCCAGTACTTC

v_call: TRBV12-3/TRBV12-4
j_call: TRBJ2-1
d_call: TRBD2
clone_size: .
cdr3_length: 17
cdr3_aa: CASSPRLAGGSYNEQFF
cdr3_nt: TGTGCCAGCAGTCCCAGACTAGCCGGAGGTTCCTACAATGAGCAGTTCTTC

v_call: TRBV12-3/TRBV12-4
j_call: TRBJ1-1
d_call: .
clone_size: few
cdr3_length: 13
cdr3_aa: CASRSGRQATAFF
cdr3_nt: TGTGCCAGCAGATCCGGTCGACAGGCCACAGCTTTCTTT

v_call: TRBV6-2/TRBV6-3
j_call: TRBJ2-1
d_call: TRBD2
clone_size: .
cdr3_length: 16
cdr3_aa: CASSYPRAGVGNEQFF
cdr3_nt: TGTGCCAGCAGTTACCCAAGAGCGGGAGTCGGGAATGAGCAGTTCTTC

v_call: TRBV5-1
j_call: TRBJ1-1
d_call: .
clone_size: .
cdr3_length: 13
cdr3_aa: CANSLARGTEAFF
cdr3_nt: TGCGCCAACAGCTTGGCCAGGGGAACTGAAGCTTTCTTT

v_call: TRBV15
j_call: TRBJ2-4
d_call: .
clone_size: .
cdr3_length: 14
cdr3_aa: CATLEKGAKNIQYF
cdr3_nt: TGTGCCACCCTAGAAAAGGGAGCCAAAAACATTCAGTACTTC

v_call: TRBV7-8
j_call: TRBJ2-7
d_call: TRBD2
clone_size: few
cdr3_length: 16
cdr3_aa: CASRPAGTSGSYEQYF
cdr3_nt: TGTGCCAGCAGGCCCGCCGGGACTAGCGGATCCTACGAGCAGTACTTC

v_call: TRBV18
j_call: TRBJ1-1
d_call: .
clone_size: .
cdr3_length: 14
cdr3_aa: CASSPLAPNTEAFF
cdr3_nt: TGTGCCAGCTCACCACTCGCACCGAACACTGAAGCTTTCTTT

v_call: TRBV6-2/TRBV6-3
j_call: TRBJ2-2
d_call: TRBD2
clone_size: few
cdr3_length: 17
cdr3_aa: CASRLPLPGLAPGELFF
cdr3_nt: TGTGCCAGCAGACTACCTCTCCCGGGACTAGCGCCCGGGGAGCTGTTTTTT

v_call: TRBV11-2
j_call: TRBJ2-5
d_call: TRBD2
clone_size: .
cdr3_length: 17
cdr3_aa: CASSQVRLAGGPGTQYF
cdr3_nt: TGTGCCAGCAGTCAAGTCCGATTAGCGGGAGGGCCAGGGACCCAGTACTTC

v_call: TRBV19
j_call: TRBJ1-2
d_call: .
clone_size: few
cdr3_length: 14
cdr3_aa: CASPLTGTNYGYTF
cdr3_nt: TGTGCCAGTCCTCTTACAGGGACCAACTATGGCTACACCTTC

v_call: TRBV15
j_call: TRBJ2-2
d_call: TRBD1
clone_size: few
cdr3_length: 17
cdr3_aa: CATSRRTGWVNTGELFF
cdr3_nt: TGTGCCACCAGCAGGAGGACAGGGTGGGTGAACACCGGGGAGCTGTTTTTT

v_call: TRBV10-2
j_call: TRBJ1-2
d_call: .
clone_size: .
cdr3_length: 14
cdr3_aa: CASSDPGVDYGYTF
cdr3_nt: TGCGCCAGCAGTGATCCAGGGGTAGACTATGGCTACACCTTC

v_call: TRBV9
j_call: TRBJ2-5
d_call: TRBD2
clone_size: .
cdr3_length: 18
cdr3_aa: CASSVATMGTSGQETQYF
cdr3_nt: TGTGCCAGCAGCGTAGCTACGATGGGGACTAGCGGACAAGAGACCCAGTACTTC

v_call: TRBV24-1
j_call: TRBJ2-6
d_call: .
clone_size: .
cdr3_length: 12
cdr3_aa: CATSGGANVLTF
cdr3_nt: TGTGCCACCAGTGGTGGGGCCAACGTCCTGACTTTC

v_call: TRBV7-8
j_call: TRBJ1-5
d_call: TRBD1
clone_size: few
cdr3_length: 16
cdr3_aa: CASSLAGQGSHQPQHF
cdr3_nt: TGTGCCAGCAGCTTAGCGGGACAGGGTTCCCATCAGCCCCAGCATTTT

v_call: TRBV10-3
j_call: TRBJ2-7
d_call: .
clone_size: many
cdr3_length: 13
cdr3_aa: CAISFPGNYEQYF
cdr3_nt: TGTGCCATCAGTTTCCCCGGGAACTACGAGCAGTACTTC

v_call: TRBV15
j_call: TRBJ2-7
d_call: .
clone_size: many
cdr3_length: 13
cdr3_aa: CATSSGVPGEQYF
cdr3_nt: TGTGCCACCAGCAGCGGGGTGCCGGGGGAGCAGTACTTC

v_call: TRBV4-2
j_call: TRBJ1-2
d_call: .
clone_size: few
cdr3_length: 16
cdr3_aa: CASSHFGRDGNYGYTF
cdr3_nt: TGTGCCAGCAGCCATTTTGGGAGGGACGGCAACTATGGCTACACCTTC

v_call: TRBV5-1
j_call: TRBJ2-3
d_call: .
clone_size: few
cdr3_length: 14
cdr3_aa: CATRLAVHTDTQYF
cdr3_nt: TGCGCCACAAGGTTAGCGGTCCACACAGATACGCAGTATTTT

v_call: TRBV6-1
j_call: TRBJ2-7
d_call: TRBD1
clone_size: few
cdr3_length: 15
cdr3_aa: CASSERRQGLYEQYF
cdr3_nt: TGTGCCAGCAGTGAAAGGCGACAGGGCCTCTACGAGCAGTACTTC

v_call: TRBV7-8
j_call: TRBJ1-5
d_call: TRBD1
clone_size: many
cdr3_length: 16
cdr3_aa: CASSYATGDSNQPQHF
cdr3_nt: TGTGCCAGCAGCTACGCAACAGGGGATAGCAATCAGCCCCAGCATTTT

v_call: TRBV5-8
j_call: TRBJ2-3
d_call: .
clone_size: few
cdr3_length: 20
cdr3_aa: CASSLAWAPRLSRRTDTQYF
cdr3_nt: TGTGCCAGCAGCTTGGCTTGGGCGCCCAGACTATCTAGGAGGACAGATACGCAGTATTTT

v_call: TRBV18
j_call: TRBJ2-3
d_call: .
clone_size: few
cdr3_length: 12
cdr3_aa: CASGLSTDTQYF
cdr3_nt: TGTGCCAGCGGGCTTAGCACAGATACGCAGTATTTT

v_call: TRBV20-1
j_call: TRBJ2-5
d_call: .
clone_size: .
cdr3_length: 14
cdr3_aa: CSGRSHGGVETQYF
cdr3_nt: TGCAGTGGTCGGTCTCACGGGGGTGTAGAGACCCAGTACTTC

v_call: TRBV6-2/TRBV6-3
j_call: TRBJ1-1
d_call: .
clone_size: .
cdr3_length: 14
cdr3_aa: CASSYGGWSTEAFF
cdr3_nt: TGTGCCAGCAGTTACGGGGGGTGGAGCACTGAAGCTTTCTTT

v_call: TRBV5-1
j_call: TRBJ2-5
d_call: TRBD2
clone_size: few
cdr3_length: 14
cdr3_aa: CASSRAGVQETQYF
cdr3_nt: TGCGCCAGCAGCAGAGCGGGAGTCCAAGAGACCCAGTACTTC

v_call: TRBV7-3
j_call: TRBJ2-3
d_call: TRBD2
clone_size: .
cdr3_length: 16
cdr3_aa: CASSLDGGRAPDTQYF
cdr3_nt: TGTGCCAGCAGCTTAGATGGCGGGAGGGCCCCAGATACGCAGTATTTT

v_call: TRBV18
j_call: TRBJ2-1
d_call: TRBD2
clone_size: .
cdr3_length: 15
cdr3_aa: CASSPRLAEDNEQFF
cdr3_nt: TGTGCCAGCTCACCAAGACTAGCGGAAGACAATGAGCAGTTCTTC

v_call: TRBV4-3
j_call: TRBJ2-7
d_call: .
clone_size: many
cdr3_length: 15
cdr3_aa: CASSQDVLSPREQYF
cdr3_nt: TGCGCCAGCAGCCAAGACGTACTTTCTCCTAGAGAGCAGTACTTC

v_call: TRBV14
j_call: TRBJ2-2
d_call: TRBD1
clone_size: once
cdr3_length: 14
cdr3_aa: CASSPDRGFGELFF
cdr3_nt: TGTGCCAGCAGCCCGGACAGGGGGTTCGGGGAGCTGTTTTTT

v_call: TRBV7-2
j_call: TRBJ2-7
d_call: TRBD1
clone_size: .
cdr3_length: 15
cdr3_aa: CASRIPGQSYYEQYF
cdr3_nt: TGTGCCAGCAGGATCCCGGGACAGTCGTACTACGAGCAGTACTTC

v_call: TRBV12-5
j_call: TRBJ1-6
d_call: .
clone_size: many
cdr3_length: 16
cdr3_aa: CASGLVFHGWNSPLHF
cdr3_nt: TGTGCTAGTGGTTTGGTCTTCCACGGATGGAATTCACCCCTCCACTTT

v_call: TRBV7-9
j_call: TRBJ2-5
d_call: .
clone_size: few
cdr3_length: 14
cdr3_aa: CASSQSGTAKTQYF
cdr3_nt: TGTGCCAGCAGCCAGTCAGGGACCGCGAAGACCCAGTACTTC

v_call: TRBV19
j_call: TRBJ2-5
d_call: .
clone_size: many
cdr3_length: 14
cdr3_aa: CASSPRQFQETQYF
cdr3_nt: TGTGCCAGTAGTCCCCGACAGTTCCAAGAGACCCAGTACTTC

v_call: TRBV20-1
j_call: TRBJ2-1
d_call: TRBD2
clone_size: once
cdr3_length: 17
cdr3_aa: CSARVILAGVSYNEQFF
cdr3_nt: TGCAGTGCTAGAGTCATTTTAGCGGGAGTCTCCTACAATGAGCAGTTCTTC

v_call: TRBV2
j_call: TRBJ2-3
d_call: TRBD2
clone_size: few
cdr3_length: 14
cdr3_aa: CASRQRESTDTQYF
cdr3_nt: TGTGCCAGCCGACAGCGGGAGTCCACAGATACGCAGTATTTT

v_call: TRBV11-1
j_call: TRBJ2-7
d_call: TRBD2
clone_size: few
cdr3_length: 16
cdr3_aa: CASSFRPGLAAYEQYF
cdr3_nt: TGTGCCAGCAGCTTTCGACCGGGACTAGCGGCATACGAGCAGTACTTC

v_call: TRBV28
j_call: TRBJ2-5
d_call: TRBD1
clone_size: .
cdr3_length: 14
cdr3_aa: CASSSPSQGETQYF
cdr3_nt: TGTGCCAGCAGTTCCCCGTCACAGGGGGAGACCCAGTACTTC